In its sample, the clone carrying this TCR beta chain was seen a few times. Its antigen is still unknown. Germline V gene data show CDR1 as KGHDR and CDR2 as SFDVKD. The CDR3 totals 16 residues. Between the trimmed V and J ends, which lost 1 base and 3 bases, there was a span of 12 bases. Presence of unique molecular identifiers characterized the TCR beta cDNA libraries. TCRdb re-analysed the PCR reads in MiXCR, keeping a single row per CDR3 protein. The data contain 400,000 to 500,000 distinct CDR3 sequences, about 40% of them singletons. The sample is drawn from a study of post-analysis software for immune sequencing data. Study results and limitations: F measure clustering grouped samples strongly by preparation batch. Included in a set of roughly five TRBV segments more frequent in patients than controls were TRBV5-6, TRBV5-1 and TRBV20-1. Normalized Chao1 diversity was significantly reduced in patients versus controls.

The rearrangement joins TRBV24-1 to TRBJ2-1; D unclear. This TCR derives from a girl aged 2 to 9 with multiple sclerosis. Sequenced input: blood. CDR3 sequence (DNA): TGTGCCACCAGTGATTTCCCGGGCGGCCACTACAATGAGCAGTTCTTC. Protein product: CATSDFPGGHYNEQFF.